Sequencing of this T cell receptor beta chain was carried out in a study of blood T cell repertoires in COVID-19. Study at large: Nucleic acid was either cDNA or gDNA, and it came from T cells, B-cell-depleted T cells, or PBMCs.

This clone was found once. Using immunoSEQ multiplex PCR, the repertoire was profiled, and TCRdb retains in-frame clones only, with some absent. Of 300,000 to 350,000 clones in the sample, about 90% were seen once. The sample was peripheral blood. The receptor comes from a middle-aged woman with COVID-19, enrolled during active disease.

CDR3 residues: CASSPGGALRNQPQHF. CDR3 coding DNA: TGTGCCAGCAGCCCCGGGGGGGCTTTAAGGAATCAGCCCCAGCATTTT. The chain employs TRBV27 and TRBJ1-5, with a weak D call TRBD1 (6 bases). Germline V gives CDR1 MNHEY, CDR2 SMNVEV (reference sequence). V was pared by 6 bases and J by 4 bases, with 19 bases between. This CDR3 spans 16 amino acids.